This T cell receptor (beta chain) was sequenced in a study of blood T cells in healthy people across ages. General study results and limits: Per-million-T-cell TCR beta diversity fell roughly linearly with age.

The V gene's germline CDR1 is SGHVS and CDR2 FQNEAQ. The CDR3 length is 11 residues. Trimming stripped 1 base from V and 4 bases from J, with 2 bases between. This clonotype has a count of ten or more. Its antigen is still unknown. A sample-barcoded 5' primer and a J-beta primer mix were used in a second PCR of roughly 7 to 12 cycles. TCRdb re-derived calls from the 5' RACE reads in MiXCR, one entry per CDR3 protein. The sample lists over 600,000 distinct CDR3 sequences, roughly 43% seen once, with around 32% in the top ten. The V gene is TRBV7-8, the J gene TRBJ2-7; D ambiguous. This receptor was identified in an elderly man in good health. Sequencing was performed on blood. For the CDR3, the DNA is TGTGCCAGCAGCTTAGAATACGAGCAGTACTTC. Its translation is CASSLEYEQYF.